What follows are 19 T cell receptor beta chains derived from one specimen sequenced in a study of radiotherapy plus CTLA-4 blockade in lung cancer (dated by TCRdb to between 2018 and 2020). Library preparation used the immunoSEQ multiplex PCR assay. Here the immuneACCESS table is served through TCRdb, limited to in-frame sequences with V and J called. Missing clones are a known gap in these copies; in checked studies unresolved V genes cover under half, and the rest lacks a known reason. This sample has over 50,000 clones in its table, and 70% to 80% of those were observed once. The top ten hold 16% of the sample. Sequencing used peripheral blood, obtained from a patient treated with radiotherapy plus ipilimumab. These receptors all come from a human donor with non-small cell lung cancer who had a complete response to radiotherapy plus ipilimumab.

This chain joins TRBV5-1 and TRBJ2-5; D might be TRBD1 (5 bases). The ends were cut back, 5 bases at V and 4 bases at J, with 18 bases in the middle. This CDR3 comprises 15 residues. From germline, CDR1 is SGHRS and CDR2 YFSETQ. CDR3 loop: CASRYTGARRETQYF. CDR3 nucleotides: TGCGCCAGCAGATATACAGGAGCCAGGAGAGAGACCCAGTACTTC. Variable domain in full (rest from reference TRBV5-1 and TRBJ2-5): KAGVTQTPRYLIKTRGQQVTLSCSPISGHRSVSWYQQTPGQGLQFLFEYFSETQRNKGNFPGRFSGRQFSNSRSEMNVSTLELGDSALYLCASRYTGARRETQYFGPGTRLLVL.

In DNA, the CDR3 is TGTGCCAGCAGCTTTATGGGCCGGTCGGATACGCAGTATTTT. Translation: CASSFMGRSDTQYF. J is TRBJ2-3 and V is TRBV7-2; no definite D call. V lost 3 bases, J lost 6 bases, and 13 bases lay in between. This CDR3 contains 14 residues. Germline V gene data show CDR1 as SGHTA and CDR2 as FQGNSA.

This chain connects TRBV7-9 to TRBJ2-7; 7 nucleotides match TRBD1. The V gene's germline CDR1 is SEHNR and CDR2 FQNEAQ (reference sequence). After removal of 4 bases from V and 8 bases from J, the junction contained 11 bases not matched to a gene. This CDR3 spans 14 amino acids. DNA of the CDR3: TGTGCCAGCAGCTCTACCTCCACAGGGGCCAAGCAGTACGTC. Its protein product is CASSSTSTGAKQYV.

The CDR3 DNA reads as TGCGCCAGCAGCCGGGGAGGGGGGCCTGAAGCTTTCTTT. It yields the protein CASSRGGGPEAFF. The chain links TRBV4-1 to TRBJ1-1, with TRBD1 as a possible D gene (6 bases). V was clipped by 4 bases and J by 6 bases, with 12 bases between them. Germline V gene sequence: CDR1 MGHRA, CDR2 YSYEKL. The CDR3 loop spans 13 amino acids.

The V call is TRBV19, the J call TRBJ1-2; D unresolved. V was clipped by 10 bases and J by 0 bases, with 12 bases between them. The CDR3 covers 13 residues. Germline V gives CDR1 LNHDA, CDR2 SQIVND (reference sequence). CDR3 coding DNA: TGTGCCACCCTGCGACATGCTAACTATGGCTACACCTTC. This codes for CATLRHANYGYTF.

The chain employs TRBV14 and TRBJ2-7; no firm D call. Trimming left V 3 bases short and J 3 bases short, with 3 bases between. Germline loops: CDR1 SGHDN, CDR2 FVKESK. The CDR3 sequence is 11 residues long. CDR3 coding DNA: TGTGCCAGCAGCCAGTACTACGAGCAGTACTTC. It yields the protein CASSQYYEQYF.

The chain joins TRBV5-4 to TRBJ2-2, with D perhaps TRBD1 (5 bases). Germline V gives CDR1 SGHNT, CDR2 YYREEE (reference sequence). The length of the CDR3 is 17 residues. Between the trimmed V and J ends, which lost 4 bases and 6 bases, there was a span of 22 bases. CDR3 amino acids: CASSAGATRPLPGELFF. The CDR3, as DNA: TGTGCCAGCAGCGCTGGGGCCACCCGCCCCCTACCCGGGGAGCTGTTTTTT.

V is TRBV7-9 and J is TRBJ2-3; 7 bases are a match to TRBD2. The CDR3 extends over 14 amino acids. In germline, CDR1 is SEHNR, CDR2 FQNEAQ (reference sequence). The V gene end was trimmed by 5 bases and the J gene end by 6 bases; junction bases not matched to a gene: 8. CDR3 sequence: CASSPIGTTDTQYF. The CDR3 region has the DNA TGTGCCAGCAGCCCTATCGGGACTACGGATACGCAGTATTTT.

This chain joins TRBV11-2 and TRBJ1-2; D gene ambiguous. The CDR3 extends over 14 amino acids. CDR1 and CDR2 (germline): SGHAT, FQNNGV. The germline V and J ends were trimmed by 5 bases and 8 bases, with 18 bases remaining between them. CDR3 DNA: TGTGCCAGCAGCCAGGCCCCATCCCGTGGGGGCTACACCTTC. Encoded protein: CASSQAPSRGGYTF.

V usage is TRBV13 and J usage is TRBJ2-1, with D hard to call. This CDR3 has 11 amino acids. The V gene lost 6 bases and the J gene lost 10 bases, with 10 bases spanning the gap. Looked up from germline, CDR1 is PRHDT and CDR2 is FYEKMQ (reference sequence). The CDR3 coding sequence is TGTGCCAGCAGTCGTTATCAGGAGCAGTTCTTC. Translated, it gives CASSRYQEQFF.

This chain's CDR3 is CASLPRGRKSTDTQYF. The CDR3 bases are TGTGCCAGCCTACCCCGGGGTCGCAAAAGCACAGATACGCAGTATTTT. The V call is TRBV2, the J call TRBJ2-3; TRBD2 is a possible D gene (5 bases). CDR1 and CDR2 from the germline V gene are SNHLY and FYNNEI. The CDR3 covers 16 residues. The V gene lost 8 bases and the J gene lost 0 bases, with 18 bases spanning the gap. The variable domain in full, with the rest retrieved from reference TRBV2 and TRBJ2-3, is EPEVTQTPSHQVTQMGQEVILRCVPISNHLYFYWYRQILGQKVEFLVSFYNNEISEKSEIFDDQFSVERPDGSNFTLKIRSTKLEDSAMYFCASLPRGRKSTDTQYFGPGTRLTVL.

J is TRBJ2-7 and V is TRBV5-1, with TRBD1 matching over 8 bases. The CDR3 loop spans 17 amino acids. Looked up from germline, CDR1 is SGHRS and CDR2 is YFSETQ. The V gene end was trimmed by 3 bases and the J gene end by 2 bases; junction bases not matched to a gene: 13. The CDR3 loop reads CASSSGSRQGTTYEQYF. The DNA for the CDR3 is TGCGCCAGCAGCTCGGGGAGCAGACAGGGGACCACCTACGAGCAGTACTTC.

This clone was seen just once. The V and J genes are TRBV6-4 and TRBJ2-7; D unclear. This CDR3 region has 14 residues. Germline loops: CDR1 MRHNA, CDR2 SNTAGT. V was clipped by 0 bases and J by 6 bases, with 12 bases between them. CDR3: CASSDSRLLIEQYF. CDR3 in DNA: TGTGCCAGCAGTGACTCGAGACTGTTGATCGAGCAGTACTTC.

This clone was seen a few times. The chain has TRBV6-5 and TRBJ2-5, with D possibly being TRBD1 (6 bases). The germline V gene encodes CDR1 MNHEY and CDR2 SVGAGI. V lost 6 bases, J lost 4 bases, and 15 bases lay in between. The CDR3 extends over 14 amino acids. The CDR3 region has the DNA TGTGCCAGCAGCTCGGACAGCCGGGGAGAGACCCAGTACTTC. This encodes CASSSDSRGETQYF.

V is TRBV5-6 and J is TRBJ1-6; 7 bases line up with TRBD1. The J segment lost 8 bases and the V segment lost 1 base, leaving 6 bases of the junction unmatched. The CDR3 is 15 residues long. The germline V gene encodes CDR1 SGHDT and CDR2 YYEEEE. As DNA, the CDR3 is TGTGCCAGCAGCTTGACAGGGGTCGATGATTCACCCCTCCACTTT. Amino acids: CASSLTGVDDSPLHF.

J is TRBJ2-2 and V is TRBV7-2; perhaps TRBD2 as D (6 bases). The length of the CDR3 is 14 residues. Germline CDR1 SGHTA, CDR2 FQGNSA. V was trimmed by 1 base and J by 7 bases, leaving 10 bases between them. The CDR3 DNA is TGTGCCAGCAGCTTAGGGTTGCGGGGCGGGGAGCTGTTTTTT. It translates to CASSLGLRGGELFF.

V is TRBV6-6 and J is TRBJ1-2, with D uncertain. The V end lost 2 bases, the J end lost 8 bases, and 18 bases lay between the germline ends. CDR1 and CDR2 from the germline V gene are MNHNY and SVGAGI (reference sequence). The CDR3 is 15 amino acids. The CDR3 DNA reads TGTGCCAGCAGTTACCTTGTGTCCTTCCAGGCCGGCTACACCTTC. Translation gives CASSYLVSFQAGYTF.

This chain uses TRBV2 with TRBJ2-1; D possibly corresponds to TRBD1 (6 bases). Germline CDR1 is SNHLY and CDR2 is FYNNEI. This CDR3 is 11 amino acids long. V was cut by 10 bases and J by 8 bases, with 12 bases left in between. Here the CDR3 reads CATRQVYEQFF. In nucleotides, the CDR3 is TGTGCCACCCGACAGGTCTATGAGCAGTTCTTC.

The rearrangement uses TRBV7-9 and TRBJ2-2; the D is unclear. The CDR3 has 15 residues. With 0 bases removed from V and 0 bases from J, the gap between germline ends came to 5 bases. Germline CDR1 reads SEHNR; CDR2 reads FQNEAQ (reference sequence). CDR3 DNA sequence: TGTGCCAGCAGCTTAGCTCAGACGAACACCGGGGAGCTGTTTTTT. Its translation is CASSLAQTNTGELFF.